The present T cell receptor beta chain was sequenced within a study of radiotherapy plus CTLA-4 blockade in lung cancer (dated by TCRdb to the late 2010s). Some background on the complete study: Among the enrolled patients, about 19% had an objective response, and about 29% reached disease control.

Libraries came from the immunoSEQ multiplex PCR assay. The immuneACCESS repertoire file appears here via TCRdb, limited to in-frame rearrangements. These files lack a portion of the clones; in checked studies, under half of the deficit traces to unresolved V genes, and the cause of the others is not known. This sample gives over 95,000 clones in total; 65% to 80% of them show up just once. Of the sample, about 3% is held by the ten largest clones. What the research found in general, with its limitations: Early dynamic changes in blood T cell clones, together with increased serum interferon-beta after radiation, were reported as the strongest predictors of response. After treatment with radiotherapy and ipilimumab, TCR clones that originated in tumors expanded in peripheral blood.

Focal radiation therapy combined with CTLA-4 blockade (ipilimumab) was tested in patients with chemo-refractory metastatic non-small-cell lung cancer. Details on this clone: Its antigen is still unknown. No base quality information exists; no much larger clone differs at one position.

Sequencing was performed on peripheral blood, taken from a patient treated with radiotherapy plus ipilimumab. This clonotype was obtained from a human donor with non-small cell lung cancer who had a partial response to radiotherapy plus ipilimumab. Some clones in this sample may be carry-over from other donors' samples.

The bases are TGTGCCAGCAGCGTACGGACAGGGGGGCGGACCCAGTACTTC. Its protein reads: CASSVRTGGRTQYF. The chain employs TRBV7-2 and TRBJ2-5, and 10 bases in between align with TRBD1. The germline V gene specifies SGHTA as CDR1 and FQGNSA as CDR2. The germline V end is reduced by 5 bases and the J end by 7 bases; junction bases left unmatched: 7. Measured from the cysteine to the phenylalanine, the CDR3 is 14 residues long. The read is trimmed to its CDR3 DNA, 42 bases read in frame from base 1.